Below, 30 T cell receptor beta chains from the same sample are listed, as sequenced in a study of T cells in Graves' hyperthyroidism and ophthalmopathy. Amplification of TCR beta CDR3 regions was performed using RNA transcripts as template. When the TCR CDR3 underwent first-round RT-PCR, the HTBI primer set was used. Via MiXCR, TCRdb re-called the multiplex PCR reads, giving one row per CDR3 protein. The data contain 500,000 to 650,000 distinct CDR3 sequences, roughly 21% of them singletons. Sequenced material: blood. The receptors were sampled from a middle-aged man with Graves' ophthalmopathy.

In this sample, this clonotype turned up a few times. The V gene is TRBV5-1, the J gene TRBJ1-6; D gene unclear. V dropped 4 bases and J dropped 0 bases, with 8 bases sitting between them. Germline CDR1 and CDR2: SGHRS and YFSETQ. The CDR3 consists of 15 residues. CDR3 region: CASSAMSSYNSPLHF. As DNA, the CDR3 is TGCGCCAGCAGCGCGATGAGCTCCTATAATTCACCCCTCCACTTT.

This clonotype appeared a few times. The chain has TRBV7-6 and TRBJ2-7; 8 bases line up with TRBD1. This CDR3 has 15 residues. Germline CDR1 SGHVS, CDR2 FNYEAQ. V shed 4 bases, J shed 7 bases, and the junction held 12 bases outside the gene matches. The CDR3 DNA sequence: TGTGCCAGCAGCTCCCAGGGGGCCCTGATGAGGGAGCAGTACTTC. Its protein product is CASSSQGALMREQYF.

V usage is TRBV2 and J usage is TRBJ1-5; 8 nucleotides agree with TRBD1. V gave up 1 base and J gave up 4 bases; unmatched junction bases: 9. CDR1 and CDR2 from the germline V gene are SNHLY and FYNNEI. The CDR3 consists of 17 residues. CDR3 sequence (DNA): TGTGCCAGCAGTGAAGGATTGGGGACAGGCAGGAATCAGCCCCAGCATTTT. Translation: CASSEGLGTGRNQPQHF. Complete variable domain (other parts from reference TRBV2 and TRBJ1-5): EPEVTQTPSHQVTQMGQEVILRCVPISNHLYFYWYRQILGQKVEFLVSFYNNEISEKSEIFDDQFSVERPDGSNFTLKIRSTKLEDSAMYFCASSEGLGTGRNQPQHFGDGTRLSIL.

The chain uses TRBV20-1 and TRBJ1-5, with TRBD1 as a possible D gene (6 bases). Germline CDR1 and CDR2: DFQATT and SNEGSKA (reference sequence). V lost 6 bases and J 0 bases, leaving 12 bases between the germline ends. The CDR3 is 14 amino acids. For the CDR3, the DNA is TGCAGTGCCAATCAGGGGAATAGCAATCAGCCCCAGCATTTT. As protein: CSANQGNSNQPQHF.

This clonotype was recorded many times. The CDR3 nucleotides read TGTGCCAGCTCACCGGCGGGAGGGCCCAGCACAGATACGCAGTATTTT. This translates into CASSPAGGPSTDTQYF. The chain recombines TRBV18 with TRBJ2-3; 9 nucleotides match TRBD2. The V gene end was trimmed by 3 bases and the J gene end by 0 bases; junction bases not matched to a gene: 4. Per germline, CDR1 KGHSH and CDR2 LQKENI. The CDR3 runs to 16 residues.

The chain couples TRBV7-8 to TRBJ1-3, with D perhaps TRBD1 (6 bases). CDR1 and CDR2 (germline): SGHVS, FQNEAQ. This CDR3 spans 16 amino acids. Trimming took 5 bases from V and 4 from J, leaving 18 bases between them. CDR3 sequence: CASSPRSRTAGNTIYF. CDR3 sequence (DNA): TGTGCCAGCAGCCCCCGTTCGCGGACAGCCGGAAACACCATATATTTT.

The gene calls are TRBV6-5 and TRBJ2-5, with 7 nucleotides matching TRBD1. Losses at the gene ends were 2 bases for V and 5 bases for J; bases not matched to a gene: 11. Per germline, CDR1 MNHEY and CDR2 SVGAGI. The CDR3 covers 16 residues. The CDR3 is CASSYRAGGRGETQYF. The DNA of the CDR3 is TGTGCCAGCAGTTACAGGGCAGGGGGTAGGGGGGAGACCCAGTACTTC.

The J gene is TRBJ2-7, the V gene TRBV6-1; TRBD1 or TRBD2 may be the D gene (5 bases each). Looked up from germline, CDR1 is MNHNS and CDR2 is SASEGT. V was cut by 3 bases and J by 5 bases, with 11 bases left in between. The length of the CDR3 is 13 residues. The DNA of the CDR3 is TGTGCCAGCAGTGAGCTCAGGGACGACGAGCAGTACTTC. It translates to CASSELRDDEQYF.

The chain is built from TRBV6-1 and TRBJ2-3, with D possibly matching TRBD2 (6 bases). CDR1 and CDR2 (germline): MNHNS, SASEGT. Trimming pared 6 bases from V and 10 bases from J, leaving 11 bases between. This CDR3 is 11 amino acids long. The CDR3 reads CASRTRNAQYF. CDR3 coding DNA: TGTGCCAGCAGGACTAGGAACGCGCAGTATTTT.

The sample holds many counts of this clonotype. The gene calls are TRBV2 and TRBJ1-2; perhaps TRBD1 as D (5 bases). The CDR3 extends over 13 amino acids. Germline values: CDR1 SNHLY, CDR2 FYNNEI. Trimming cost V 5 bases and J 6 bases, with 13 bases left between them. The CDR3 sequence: CASSPIGVNGYTF. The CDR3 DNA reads TGTGCCAGCAGTCCCATAGGGGTTAATGGCTACACCTTC.

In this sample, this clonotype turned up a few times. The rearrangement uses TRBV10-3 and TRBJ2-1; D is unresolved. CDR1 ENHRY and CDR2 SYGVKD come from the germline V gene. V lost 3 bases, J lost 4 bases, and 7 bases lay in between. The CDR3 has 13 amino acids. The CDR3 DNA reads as TGTGCCATCAGTGAATGGCAGTACAATGAGCAGTTCTTC. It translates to CAISEWQYNEQFF.

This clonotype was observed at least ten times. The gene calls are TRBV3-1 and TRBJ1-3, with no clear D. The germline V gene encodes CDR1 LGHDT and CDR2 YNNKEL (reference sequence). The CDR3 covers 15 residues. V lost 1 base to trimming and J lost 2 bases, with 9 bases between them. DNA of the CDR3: TGTGCCAGCAGCCAAGGAGATAGCACTGGAAACACCATATATTTT. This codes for CASSQGDSTGNTIYF.

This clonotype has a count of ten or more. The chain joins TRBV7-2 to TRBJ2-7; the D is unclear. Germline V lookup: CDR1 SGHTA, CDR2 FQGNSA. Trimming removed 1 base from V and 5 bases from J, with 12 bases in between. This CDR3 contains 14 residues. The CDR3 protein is CASSLDGGLDEQYF. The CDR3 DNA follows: TGTGCCAGCAGCTTAGATGGCGGCCTGGACGAGCAGTACTTC.

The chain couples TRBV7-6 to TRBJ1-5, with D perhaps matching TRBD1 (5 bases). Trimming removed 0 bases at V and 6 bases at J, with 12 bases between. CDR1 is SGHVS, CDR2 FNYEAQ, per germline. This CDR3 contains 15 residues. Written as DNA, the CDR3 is TGTGCCAGCAGCTTAGCTTTGGGGCAGGGTCAGCCCCAGCATTTT. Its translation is CASSLALGQGQPQHF.

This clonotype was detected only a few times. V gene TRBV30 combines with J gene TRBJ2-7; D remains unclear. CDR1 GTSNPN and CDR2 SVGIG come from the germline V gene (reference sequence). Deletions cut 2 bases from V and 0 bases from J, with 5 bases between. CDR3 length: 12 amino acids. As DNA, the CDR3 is TGTGCCTGGAGTAAGGGCTCCTACGAGCAGTACTTC. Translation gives CAWSKGSYEQYF.

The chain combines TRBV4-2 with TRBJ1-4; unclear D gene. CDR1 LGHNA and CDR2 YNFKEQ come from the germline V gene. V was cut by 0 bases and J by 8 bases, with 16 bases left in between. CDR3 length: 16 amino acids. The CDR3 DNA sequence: TGTGCCAGCAGCCAAGATGGGTCAGGAGTTCGGGAAAAACTGTTTTTT. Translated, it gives CASSQDGSGVREKLFF.

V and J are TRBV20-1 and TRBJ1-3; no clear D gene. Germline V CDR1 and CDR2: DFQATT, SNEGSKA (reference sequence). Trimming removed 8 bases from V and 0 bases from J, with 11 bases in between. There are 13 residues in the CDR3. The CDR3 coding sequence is TGCAGTTCCCTGCGACCCTCTGGAAACACCATATATTTT. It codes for CSSLRPSGNTIYF.

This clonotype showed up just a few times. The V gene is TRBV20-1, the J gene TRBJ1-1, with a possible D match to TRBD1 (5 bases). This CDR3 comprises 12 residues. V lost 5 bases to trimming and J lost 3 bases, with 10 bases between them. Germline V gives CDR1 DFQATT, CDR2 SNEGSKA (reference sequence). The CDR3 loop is CSAPGRYTEAFF. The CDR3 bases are TGCAGTGCTCCGGGACGATACACTGAAGCTTTCTTT.

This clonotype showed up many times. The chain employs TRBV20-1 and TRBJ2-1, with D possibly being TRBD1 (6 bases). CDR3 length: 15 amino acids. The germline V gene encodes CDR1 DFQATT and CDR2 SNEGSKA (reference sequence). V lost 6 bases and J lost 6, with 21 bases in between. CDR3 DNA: TGCAGTGCGCCCAACGGGCGGACAGCACTCAATGAGCAGTTCTTC. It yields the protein CSAPNGRTALNEQFF.

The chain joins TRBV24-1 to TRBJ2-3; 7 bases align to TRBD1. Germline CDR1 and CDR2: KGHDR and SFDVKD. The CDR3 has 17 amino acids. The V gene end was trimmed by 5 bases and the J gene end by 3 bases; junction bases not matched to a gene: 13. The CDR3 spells CATSATGQSQGTDTQYF. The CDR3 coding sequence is TGTGCCACCAGTGCTACGGGACAGTCCCAAGGAACAGATACGCAGTATTTT.

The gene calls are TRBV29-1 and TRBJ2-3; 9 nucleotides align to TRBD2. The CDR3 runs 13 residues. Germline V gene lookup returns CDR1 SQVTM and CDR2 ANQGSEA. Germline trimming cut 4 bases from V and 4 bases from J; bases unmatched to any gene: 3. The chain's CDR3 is CSVAGGGADTQYF. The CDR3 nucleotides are TGCAGCGTTGCGGGCGGGGGGGCAGATACGCAGTATTTT.

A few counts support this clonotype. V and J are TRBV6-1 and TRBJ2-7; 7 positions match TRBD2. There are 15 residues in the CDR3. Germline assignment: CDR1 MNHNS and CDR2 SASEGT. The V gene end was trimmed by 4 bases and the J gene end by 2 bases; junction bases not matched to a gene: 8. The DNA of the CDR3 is TGTGCCAGCAGTGCTTACTGGGGGGGAACCTACGAGCAGTACTTC. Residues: CASSAYWGGTYEQYF.

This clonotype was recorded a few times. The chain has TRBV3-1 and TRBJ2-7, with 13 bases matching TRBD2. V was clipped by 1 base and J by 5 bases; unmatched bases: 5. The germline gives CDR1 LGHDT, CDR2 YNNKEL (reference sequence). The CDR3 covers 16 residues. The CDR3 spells CASSQASGTSGNEQYF. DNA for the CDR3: TGTGCCAGCAGCCAAGCGTCCGGGACTAGCGGGAACGAGCAGTACTTC.

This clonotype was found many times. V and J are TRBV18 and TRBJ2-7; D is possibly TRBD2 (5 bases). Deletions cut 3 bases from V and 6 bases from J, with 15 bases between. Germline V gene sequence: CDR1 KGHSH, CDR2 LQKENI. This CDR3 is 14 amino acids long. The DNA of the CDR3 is TGTGCCAGCTCACCGCCGGGCCCCCGGGGCGAGCAGTACTTC. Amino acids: CASSPPGPRGEQYF. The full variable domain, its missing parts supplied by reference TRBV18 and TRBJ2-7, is NAGVMQNPRHLVRRRGQEARLRCSPMKGHSHVYWYRQLPEEGLKFMVYLQKENIIDESGMPKERFSAEFPKEGPSILRIQQVVRGDSAAYFCASSPPGPRGEQYFGPGTRLTVT.

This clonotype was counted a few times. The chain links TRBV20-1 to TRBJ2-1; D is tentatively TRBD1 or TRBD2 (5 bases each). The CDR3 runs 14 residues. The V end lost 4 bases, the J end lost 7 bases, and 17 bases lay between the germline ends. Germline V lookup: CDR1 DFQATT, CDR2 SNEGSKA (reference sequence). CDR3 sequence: CSAIRQRGRNEQFF. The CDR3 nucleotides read TGCAGTGCTATCCGACAGAGGGGACGGAATGAGCAGTTCTTC.

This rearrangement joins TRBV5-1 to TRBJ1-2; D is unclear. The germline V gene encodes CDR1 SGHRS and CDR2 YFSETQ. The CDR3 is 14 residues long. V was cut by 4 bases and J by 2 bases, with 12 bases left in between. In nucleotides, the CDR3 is TGCGCCAGCAGCCCTCTGGACGCAAACTATGGCTACACCTTC. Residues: CASSPLDANYGYTF.

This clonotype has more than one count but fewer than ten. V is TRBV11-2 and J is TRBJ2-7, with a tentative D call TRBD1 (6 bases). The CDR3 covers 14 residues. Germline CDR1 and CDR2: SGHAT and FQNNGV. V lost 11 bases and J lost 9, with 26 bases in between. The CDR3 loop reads CASGPGVTVIGQYF. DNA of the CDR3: TGTGCCTCGGGCCCAGGGGTGACCGTGATCGGGCAGTACTTC. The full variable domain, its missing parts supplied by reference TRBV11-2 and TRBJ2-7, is EAGVAQSPRYKIIEKRQSVAFWCNPISGHATLYWYQQILGQGPKLLIQFQNNGVVDDSQLPKDRFSAERLKGVDSTLKIQPAKLEDSAVYLCASGPGVTVIGQYFGPGTRLTVT.

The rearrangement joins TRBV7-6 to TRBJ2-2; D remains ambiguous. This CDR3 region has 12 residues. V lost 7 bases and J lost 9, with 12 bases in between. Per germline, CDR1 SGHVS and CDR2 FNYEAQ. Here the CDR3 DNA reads TGTGCCAGCACCCCCTTAGTCCGGGAGCTGTTTTTT. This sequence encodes CASTPLVRELFF.

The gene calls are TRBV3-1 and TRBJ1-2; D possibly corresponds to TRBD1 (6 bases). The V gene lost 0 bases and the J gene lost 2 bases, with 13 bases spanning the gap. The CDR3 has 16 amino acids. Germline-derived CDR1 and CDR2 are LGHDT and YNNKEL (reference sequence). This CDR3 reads CASSQDAGQINYGYTF. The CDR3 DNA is TGTGCCAGCAGCCAAGATGCAGGACAGATAAACTATGGCTACACCTTC. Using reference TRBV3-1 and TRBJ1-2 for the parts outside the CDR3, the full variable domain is DTAVSQTPKYLVTQMGNDKSIKCEQNLGHDTMYWYKQDSKKFLKIMFSYNNKELIINETVPNRFSPKSPDKAHLNLHINSLELGDSAVYFCASSQDAGQINYGYTFGSGTRLTVV.

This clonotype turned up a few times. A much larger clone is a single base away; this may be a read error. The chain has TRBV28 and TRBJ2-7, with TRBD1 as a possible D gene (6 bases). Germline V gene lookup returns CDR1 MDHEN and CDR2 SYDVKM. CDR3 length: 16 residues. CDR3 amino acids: CASSSPGTTFSFEQYF. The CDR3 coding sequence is TGTGCCAGCAGCTCCCCCGGGACAACCTTCTCCTTCGAGCAGTACTTC.